This T cell receptor beta chain is from a study of cytomegalovirus exposure and HLA in healthy donors. This clone was counted a single time. This CDR3 region has 15 residues. Unmatched junction bases numbered 12, after V lost 0 bases and J lost 16 bases. Germline CDR1 reads SGHRS; CDR2 reads YFSETQ. PCR amplification relied on 60 Vbeta primers (plus 13 Jbeta primers). The repertoire was sequenced with immunoSEQ multiplex PCR; TCRdb's copy has only in-frame clones and lacks some. The sample lists 200,000 to 250,000 clones; about 80% were seen once. The receptor was derived from a woman between 35 and 50 years old in good health and CMV-seropositive. The sample comprised PBMCs. This chain joins TRBV5-1 and TRBJ1-6; 8 nucleotides line up with TRBD1. DNA for the CDR3: TGCGCCAGCAGCTTGGAACCGGGACAGGAGGCGCCTCTCCACTTT. This codes for CASSLEPGQEAPLHF.